This T cell receptor (beta chain) was observed in a study of cytomegalovirus exposure and HLA in healthy donors. The study, taken as a whole, reports: TCR beta chain V- and J-gene trimming was linked, in a later analysis, to a missense variant in DCLRE1C.

Trimming left V 2 bases short and J 8 bases short, with 10 bases between. CDR1 is SGHTA, CDR2 FQGNSA, per germline. The CDR3 loop spans 13 amino acids. Both 60 Vbeta primers and 13 Jbeta primers went into the PCR. Clones were read by immunoSEQ multiplex PCR, and TCRdb kept only the in-frame ones, dropping some. The data contain some 80,000 clones, about 84% of them singletons. As for this clone: The target antigen is unknown.

V usage is TRBV7-2 and J usage is TRBJ1-5; D unresolved. Source material: PBMCs. The clonotype was recovered from a man between 40 and 49 years old in good health and CMV-seronegative. CDR3 DNA: TGTGCCAGCAGCTTATCTACCTATGAGCCCCAGCATTTT. Residues: CASSLSTYEPQHF.